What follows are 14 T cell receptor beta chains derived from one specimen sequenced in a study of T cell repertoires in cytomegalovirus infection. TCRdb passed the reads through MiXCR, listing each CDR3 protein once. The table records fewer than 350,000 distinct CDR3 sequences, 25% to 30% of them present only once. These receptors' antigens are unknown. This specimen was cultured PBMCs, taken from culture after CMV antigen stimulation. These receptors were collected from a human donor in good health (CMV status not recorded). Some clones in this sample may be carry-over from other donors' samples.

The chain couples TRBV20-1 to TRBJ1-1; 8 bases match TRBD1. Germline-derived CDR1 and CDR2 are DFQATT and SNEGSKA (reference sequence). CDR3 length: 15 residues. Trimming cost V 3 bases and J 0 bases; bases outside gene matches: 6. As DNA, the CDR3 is TGCAGTGCTAGGGAACAGGGGGAGTTGAACACTGAAGCTTTCTTT. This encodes CSAREQGELNTEAFF.

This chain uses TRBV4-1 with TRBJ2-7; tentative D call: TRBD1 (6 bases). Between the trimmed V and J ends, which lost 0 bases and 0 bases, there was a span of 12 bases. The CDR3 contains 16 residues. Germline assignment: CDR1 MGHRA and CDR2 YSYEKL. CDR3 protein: CASSQEGGHSSYEQYF. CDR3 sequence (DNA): TGCGCCAGCAGCCAAGAAGGGGGACACAGCTCCTACGAGCAGTACTTC.

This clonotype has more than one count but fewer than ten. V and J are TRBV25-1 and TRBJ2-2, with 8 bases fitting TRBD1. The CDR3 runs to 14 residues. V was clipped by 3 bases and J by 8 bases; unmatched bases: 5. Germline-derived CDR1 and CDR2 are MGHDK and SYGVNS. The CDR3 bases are TGTGCCAGCAGTGAGCAAGGACAGGGAGGGGAGCTGTTTTTT. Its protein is CASSEQGQGGELFF.

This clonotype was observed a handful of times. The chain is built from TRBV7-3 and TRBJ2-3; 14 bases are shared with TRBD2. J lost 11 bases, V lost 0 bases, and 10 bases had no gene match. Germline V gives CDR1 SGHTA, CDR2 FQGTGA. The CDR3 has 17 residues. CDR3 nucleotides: TGTGCCAGCAGCTTAACGGGACTAGCGGGAGACCTTGGCGGGCAGTATTTT. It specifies CASSLTGLAGDLGGQYF.

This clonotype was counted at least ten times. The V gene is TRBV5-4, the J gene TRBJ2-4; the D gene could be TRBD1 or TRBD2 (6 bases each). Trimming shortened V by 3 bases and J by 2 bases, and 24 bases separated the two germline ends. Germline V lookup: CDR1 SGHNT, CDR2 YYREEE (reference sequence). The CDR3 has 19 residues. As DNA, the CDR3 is TGTGCCAGCAGCTCTACGGGACACGGAGGGTCCTTTACCAAAAACATTCAGTACTTC. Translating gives CASSSTGHGGSFTKNIQYF.

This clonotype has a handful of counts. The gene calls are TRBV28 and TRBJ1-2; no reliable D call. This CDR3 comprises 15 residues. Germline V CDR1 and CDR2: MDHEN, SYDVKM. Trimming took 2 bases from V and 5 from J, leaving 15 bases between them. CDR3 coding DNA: TGTGCCAGCAGTTTAGCCCCGACCGGAGGGTATGGCTACACCTTC. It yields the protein CASSLAPTGGYGYTF.

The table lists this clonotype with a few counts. In DNA form, the CDR3 reads TGTGCCAGCAGCTTCCGGGCCTTCACAGATACGCAGTATTTT. This translates into CASSFRAFTDTQYF. This rearrangement joins TRBV7-3 to TRBJ2-3; the D is unclear. V shed 3 bases and J shed 2 bases, with 9 bases lying between them. The CDR3 totals 14 residues. CDR1 and CDR2 from the germline V gene are SGHTA and FQGTGA.

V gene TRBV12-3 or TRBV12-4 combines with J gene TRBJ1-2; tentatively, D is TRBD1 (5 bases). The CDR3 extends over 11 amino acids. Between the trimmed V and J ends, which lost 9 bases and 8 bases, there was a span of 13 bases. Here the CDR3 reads CARQGWGGYTF. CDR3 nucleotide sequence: TGTGCCAGACAAGGGTGGGGGGGCTACACCTTC.

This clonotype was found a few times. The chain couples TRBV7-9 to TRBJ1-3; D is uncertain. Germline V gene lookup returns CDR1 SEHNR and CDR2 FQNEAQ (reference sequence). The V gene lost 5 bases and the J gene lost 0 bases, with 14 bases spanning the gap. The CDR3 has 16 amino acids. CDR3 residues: CASSPRASLSGNTIYF. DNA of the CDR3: TGTGCCAGCAGCCCCCGAGCGAGCCTCTCTGGAAACACCATATATTTT. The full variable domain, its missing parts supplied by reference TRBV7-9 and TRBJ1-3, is DTGVSQNPRHKITKRGQNVTFRCDPISEHNRLYWYRQTLGQGPEFLTYFQNEAQLEKSRLLSDRFSAERPKGSFSTLEIQRTEQGDSAMYLCASSPRASLSGNTIYFGEGSWLTVV.

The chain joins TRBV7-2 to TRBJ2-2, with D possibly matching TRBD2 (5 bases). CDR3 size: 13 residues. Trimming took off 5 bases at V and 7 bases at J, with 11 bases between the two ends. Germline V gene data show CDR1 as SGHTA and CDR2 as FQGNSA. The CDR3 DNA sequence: TGTGCCAGCAGCGCCGGGGTTGGCGGGGAGCTGTTTTTT. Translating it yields CASSAGVGGELFF.

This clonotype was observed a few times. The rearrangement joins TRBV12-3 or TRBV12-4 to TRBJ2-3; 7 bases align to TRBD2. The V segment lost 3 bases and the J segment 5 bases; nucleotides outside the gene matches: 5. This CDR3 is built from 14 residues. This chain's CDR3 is CASSLQGGGDTQYF. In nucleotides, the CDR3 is TGTGCCAGCAGTTTGCAGGGCGGGGGAGATACGCAGTATTTT.

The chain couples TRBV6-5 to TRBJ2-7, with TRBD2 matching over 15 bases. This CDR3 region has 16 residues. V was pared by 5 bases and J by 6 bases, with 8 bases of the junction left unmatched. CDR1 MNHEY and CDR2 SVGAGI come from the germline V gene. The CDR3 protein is CASSRGLAGGFGEQYF. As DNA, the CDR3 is TGTGCCAGCAGTCGGGGACTAGCGGGAGGCTTTGGCGAGCAGTACTTC.

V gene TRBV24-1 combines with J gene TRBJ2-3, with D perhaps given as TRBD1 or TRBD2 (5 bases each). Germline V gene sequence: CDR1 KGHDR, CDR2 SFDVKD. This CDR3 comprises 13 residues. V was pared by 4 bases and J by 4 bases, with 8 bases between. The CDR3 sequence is CATSEGTADTQYF. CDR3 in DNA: TGTGCCACCAGTGAGGGGACGGCAGATACGCAGTATTTT.

CDR3: CSAQTGGVTGELFF. The CDR3 DNA follows: TGCAGTGCACAGACAGGGGGAGTAACCGGGGAGCTGTTTTTT. V is TRBV20-1 and J is TRBJ2-2; 9 bases map to TRBD1. Germline assignment: CDR1 DFQATT and CDR2 SNEGSKA (reference sequence). The ends lost 6 bases at V and 5 bases at J; junction bases unmatched: 7. This CDR3 has 14 amino acids.